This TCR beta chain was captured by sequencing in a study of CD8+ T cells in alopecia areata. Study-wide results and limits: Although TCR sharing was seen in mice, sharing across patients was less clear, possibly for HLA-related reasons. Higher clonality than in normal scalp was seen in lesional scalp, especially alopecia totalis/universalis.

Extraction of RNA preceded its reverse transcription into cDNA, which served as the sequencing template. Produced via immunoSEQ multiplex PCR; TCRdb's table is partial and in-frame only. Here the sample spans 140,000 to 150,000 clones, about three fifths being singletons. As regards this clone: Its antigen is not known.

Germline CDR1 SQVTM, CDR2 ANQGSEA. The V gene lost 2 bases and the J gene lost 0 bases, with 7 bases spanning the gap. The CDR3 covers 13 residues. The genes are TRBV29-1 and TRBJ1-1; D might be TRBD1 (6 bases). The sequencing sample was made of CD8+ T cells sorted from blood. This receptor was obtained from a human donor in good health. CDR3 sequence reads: CSVEQGMNTEAFF. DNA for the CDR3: TGCAGCGTTGAACAGGGGATGAACACTGAAGCTTTCTTT.